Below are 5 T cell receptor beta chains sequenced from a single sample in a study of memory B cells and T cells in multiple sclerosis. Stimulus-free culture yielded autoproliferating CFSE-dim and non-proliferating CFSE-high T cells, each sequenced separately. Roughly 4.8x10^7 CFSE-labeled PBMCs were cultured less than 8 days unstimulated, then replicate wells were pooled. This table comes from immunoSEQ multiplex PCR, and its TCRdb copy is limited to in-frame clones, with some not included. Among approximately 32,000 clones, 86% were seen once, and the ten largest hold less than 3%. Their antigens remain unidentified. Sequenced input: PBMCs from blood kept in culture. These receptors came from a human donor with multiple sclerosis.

In DNA, the CDR3 is TGCGCCAGCAGCTTGGGACTCCGCTCCTACGAGCAGTACTTC. Translation: CASSLGLRSYEQYF. The chain joins TRBV5-1 to TRBJ2-7; D gene ambiguous. This CDR3 is 14 amino acids long. Germline V gene data show CDR1 as SGHRS and CDR2 as YFSETQ. The germline V and J ends were trimmed by 0 bases and 0 bases, with 7 bases remaining between them.

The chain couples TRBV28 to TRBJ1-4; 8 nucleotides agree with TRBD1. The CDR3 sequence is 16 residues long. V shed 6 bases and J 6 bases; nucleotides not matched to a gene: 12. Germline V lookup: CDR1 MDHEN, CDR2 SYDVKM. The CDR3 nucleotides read TGTGCCAGCAGCTCCTACCGCGGGACAGGTTATGAAAAACTGTTTTTT. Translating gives CASSSYRGTGYEKLFF.

The CDR3 DNA is TGTGCCAGCAATTTTAGGGGACCGGGTCAGCCCCAGCATTTT. Protein: CASNFRGPGQPQHF. The rearrangement joins TRBV28 to TRBJ1-5; perhaps TRBD1 as D (5 bases). V dropped 7 bases and J dropped 6 bases, with 16 bases sitting between them. This CDR3 comprises 14 residues. Germline CDR1 and CDR2: MDHEN and SYDVKM.

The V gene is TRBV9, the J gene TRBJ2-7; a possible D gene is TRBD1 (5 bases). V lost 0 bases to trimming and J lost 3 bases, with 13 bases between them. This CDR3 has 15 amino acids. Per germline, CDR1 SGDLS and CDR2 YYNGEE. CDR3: CASSVEPQGFYEQYF. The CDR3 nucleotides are TGTGCCAGCAGCGTAGAGCCCCAGGGTTTCTACGAGCAGTACTTC.

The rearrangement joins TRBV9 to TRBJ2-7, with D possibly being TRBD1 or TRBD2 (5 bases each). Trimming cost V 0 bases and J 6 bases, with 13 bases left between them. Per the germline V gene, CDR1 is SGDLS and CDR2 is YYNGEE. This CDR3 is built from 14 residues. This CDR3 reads CASSVAPGSSEQYF. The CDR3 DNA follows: TGTGCCAGCAGCGTAGCTCCAGGGAGCTCCGAGCAGTACTTC.